Each of the 6 T cell receptor beta chains below was sequenced from the same sample in a study of post-analysis software for immune sequencing data. Study-level findings and limits: Comparison of patients with controls showed five TRBV segments more frequent in patients, TRBV5-6, TRBV5-1 and TRBV20-1 among them.

The TCR beta cDNA libraries carried unique molecular identifiers. TCRdb recomputed calls from the PCR reads with MiXCR, one row per CDR3 protein. Altogether about 820,000 distinct CDR3 sequences are present, roughly 58% being singletons, with the ten largest covering approximately 4.5%. Their antigens are not known. The sample was blood. The receptor source for this set is a girl between 10 and 17 years old with multiple sclerosis.

The chain recombines TRBV11-3 with TRBJ2-3, with 7 nucleotides matching TRBD1. The CDR3 is 15 residues long. V shed 4 bases, J shed 0 bases, and the junction held 4 bases outside the gene matches. CDR1 SGHNT and CDR2 YENEEA come from the germline V gene. The CDR3 region has the DNA TGTGCCAGCAGCTACGGACAGGCGAGCACAGATACGCAGTATTTT. This sequence encodes CASSYGQASTDTQYF.

V usage is TRBV12-3 or TRBV12-4 and J usage is TRBJ2-7, with 7 bases that match TRBD1. The ends lost 5 bases at V and 3 bases at J; junction bases unmatched: 10. This CDR3 region has 15 residues. The CDR3 nucleotides read TGTGCCAGCAGTCCCAGAAGGGGGCGAGACTACGAGCAGTACTTC. Translating gives CASSPRRGRDYEQYF.

This chain links TRBV28 with TRBJ2-5; D is unresolved. This CDR3 is 14 amino acids long. V dropped 1 base and J dropped 5 bases, with 11 bases sitting between them. The germline gives CDR1 MDHEN, CDR2 SYDVKM. Here the CDR3 DNA reads TGTGCCAGCAGTTTATCAGGTGCCGCGGAGACCCAGTACTTC. It specifies CASSLSGAAETQYF. The whole variable domain, remainder taken from reference TRBV28 and TRBJ2-5, is DVKVTQSSRYLVKRTGEKVFLECVQDMDHENMFWYRQDPGLGLRLIYFSYDVKMKEKGDIPEGYSVSREKKERFSLILESASTNQTSMYLCASSLSGAAETQYFGPGTRLLVL.

V usage is TRBV15 and J usage is TRBJ2-5; 8 bases are a match to TRBD2. The V segment lost 0 bases and the J segment 1 base; nucleotides outside the gene matches: 4. Germline CDR1 is LNHNV and CDR2 is YYDKDF (reference sequence). This CDR3 is built from 16 residues. The CDR3 nucleotides are TGTGCCACCAGCAGAGACCGCGGGGGGTCCCAAGAGACCCAGTACTTC. Its translation is CATSRDRGGSQETQYF.

The V call is TRBV7-2, the J call TRBJ2-7; D gene ambiguous. Germline values: CDR1 SGHTA, CDR2 FQGNSA. Trimming removed 1 base at V and 0 bases at J, with 10 bases between. The CDR3 runs 15 residues. The CDR3 bases are TGTGCCAGCAGCTTAGGTACAGCCCTCTCCTACGAGCAGTACTTC. Its protein product is CASSLGTALSYEQYF. Supplemented by reference TRBV7-2 and TRBJ2-7, the full variable domain reads GAGVSQSPSNKVTEKGKDVELRCDPISGHTALYWYRQSLGQGLEFLIYFQGNSAPDKSGLPSDRFSAERTGGSVSTLTIQRTQQEDSAVYLCASSLGTALSYEQYFGPGTRLTVT.

This chain uses TRBV15 with TRBJ1-2, with D tentatively TRBD1 (6 bases). This CDR3 is 14 amino acids long. Germline V gene data show CDR1 as LNHNV and CDR2 as YYDKDF (reference sequence). With 5 bases removed from V and 3 bases from J, the gap between germline ends came to 13 bases. This CDR3 is CATSPRDNYYGYTF. Here the CDR3 DNA reads TGTGCCACCAGCCCTCGGGACAACTACTATGGCTACACCTTC.